These 12 T cell receptor beta chains share one sample of origin, sequenced in a study of identical twins. MiXCR, run by TCRdb on the 5' RACE reads, gives a single entry per CDR3 protein. The table includes a few hundred thousand distinct CDR3 sequences, 13% to 15% detected once. These data were also filed under a second study, of yellow fever vaccine responses in identical twins.

Sequenced material: CD4+ T cells sorted from blood. These receptors all stem from a woman aged 18-29 years in good health.

This clonotype appeared a few times. V usage is TRBV29-1 and J usage is TRBJ1-1; 7 bases agree with TRBD1. Germline assignment: CDR1 SQVTM and CDR2 ANQGSEA. The CDR3 length is 14 residues. J was trimmed by 1 base and V by 4 bases; bases with no gene match: 6. CDR3 sequence: CSVVLDRPNTEAFF. The CDR3 nucleotides read TGCAGCGTTGTACTGGACAGGCCGAACACTGAAGCTTTCTTT.

Many counts were recorded for this clonotype. The rearrangement joins TRBV5-5 to TRBJ2-7; D is possibly TRBD1 (5 bases). Trimming pared 1 base from V and 3 bases from J, leaving 5 bases between. In germline, CDR1 is SGHKS, CDR2 YYEKEE (reference sequence). CDR3 length equals 12 residues. The CDR3 nucleotides read TGTGCCAGCAGCTTGCAGGGCTACGAGCAGTACGTC. It is translated as CASSLQGYEQYV.

The chain recombines TRBV12-3 or TRBV12-4 with TRBJ2-1; D tentatively reads TRBD1 or TRBD2 (5 bases each). The CDR3 is 15 residues long. The V end was cut by 1 base, the J end by 4 bases, with 11 bases between. The CDR3 sequence is CASSLETGLYNEQFF. Written as DNA, the CDR3 is TGTGCCAGCAGTTTAGAGACGGGGCTTTACAATGAGCAGTTCTTC.

The V call is TRBV12-3 or TRBV12-4, the J call TRBJ2-5, with unresolved D. This CDR3 has 15 residues. The V end lost 10 bases, the J end lost 7 bases, and 25 bases lay between the germline ends. CDR3 nucleotides: TGTGCCAACAATTACCAGGCACAGCCCCCCGTGACCCAGTACTTC. Translated, it gives CANNYQAQPPVTQYF.

The chain combines TRBV12-3 or TRBV12-4 with TRBJ2-2; D is undetermined. V lost 7 bases and J 8 bases, leaving 11 bases between the germline ends. The length of the CDR3 is 12 residues. CDR3 region: CASTDPIGELFF. CDR3 nucleotide sequence: TGTGCCAGCACCGACCCGATTGGGGAGCTGTTTTTT.

The chain recombines TRBV20-1 with TRBJ2-3, with D unresolved. Germline lookup yields CDR1 DFQATT and CDR2 SNEGSKA (reference sequence). V lost 3 bases to trimming and J lost 2 bases, with 12 bases between them. This CDR3 has 14 amino acids. The CDR3 region is CSASPPTPTDTQYF. Written as DNA, the CDR3 is TGCAGTGCTAGCCCCCCGACCCCCACAGATACGCAGTATTTT.

The V gene is TRBV12-3 or TRBV12-4, the J gene TRBJ1-4; possibly TRBD1 for D (6 bases). The length of the CDR3 is 16 residues. Between the trimmed V and J ends, which lost 4 bases and 3 bases, there was a span of 15 bases. The CDR3 bases are TGTGCCAGCAGTTCCGGGACTCGGGGGCCTAATGAAAAACTGTTTTTT. This sequence encodes CASSSGTRGPNEKLFF.

The rearrangement uses TRBV28 and TRBJ2-2; D is undetermined. Germline-derived CDR1 and CDR2 are MDHEN and SYDVKM. Between the trimmed V and J ends, which lost 1 base and 7 bases, there was a span of 13 bases. This CDR3 spans 15 amino acids. CDR3 sequence (DNA): TGTGCCAGCAGTTTATCTTCTACTCTGGGCGGGGAGCTGTTTTTT. The encoded protein is CASSLSSTLGGELFF.

V is TRBV5-1 and J is TRBJ2-1; unclear D gene. This CDR3 is 13 amino acids long. Trimming removed 1 base from V and 4 bases from J, with 6 bases in between. CDR1 and CDR2 (germline): SGHRS, YFSETQ. As DNA, the CDR3 is TGCGCCAGCAGCTTGTGGGTATACAATGAGCAGTTCTTC. Encoded protein: CASSLWVYNEQFF. Combining the CDR3 with reference TRBV5-1 and TRBJ2-1 gives the whole variable domain KAGVTQTPRYLIKTRGQQVTLSCSPISGHRSVSWYQQTPGQGLQFLFEYFSETQRNKGNFPGRFSGRQFSNSRSEMNVSTLELGDSALYLCASSLWVYNEQFFGPGTRLTVL.

Remarks on this clonotype: In this CDR3 the conserved last residue, phenylalanine or tryptophan, is missing, so a read error is likely. The chain joins TRBV5-6 to TRBJ2-5, with 8 nucleotides matching TRBD2. Germline V gene sequence: CDR1 SGHDT, CDR2 YYEEEE. CDR3 length: 13 residues. Trimming cost V 0 bases and J 5 bases; bases outside gene matches: 0. The CDR3 sequence: CASSLGLAETQYL. Written as DNA, the CDR3 is TGTGCCAGCAGCTTGGGACTAGCGGAGACCCAGTACCTC.

There are a few counts of this clonotype. The gene calls are TRBV20-1 and TRBJ2-1; 7 nucleotides line up with TRBD1. The CDR3 runs 13 residues. Germline trimming cut 1 base from V and 9 bases from J; bases unmatched to any gene: 6. Germline CDR1 DFQATT, CDR2 SNEGSKA (reference sequence). The CDR3 loop reads CSARGPQGTEQFF. For the CDR3, the DNA is TGCAGTGCTAGAGGGCCACAGGGGACTGAGCAGTTCTTC.

V usage is TRBV6-2 or TRBV6-3 and J usage is TRBJ2-7, with D perhaps TRBD1 or TRBD2 (5 bases each). Germline values: CDR1 MNHEY, CDR2 SVGEGT. This CDR3 region has 12 residues. Trimming pared 5 bases from V and 7 bases from J, leaving 12 bases between. The CDR3 DNA reads as TGTGCCAGCAGTCGGGACCGGACGGAGCAGTACGTC. The encoded protein is CASSRDRTEQYV.